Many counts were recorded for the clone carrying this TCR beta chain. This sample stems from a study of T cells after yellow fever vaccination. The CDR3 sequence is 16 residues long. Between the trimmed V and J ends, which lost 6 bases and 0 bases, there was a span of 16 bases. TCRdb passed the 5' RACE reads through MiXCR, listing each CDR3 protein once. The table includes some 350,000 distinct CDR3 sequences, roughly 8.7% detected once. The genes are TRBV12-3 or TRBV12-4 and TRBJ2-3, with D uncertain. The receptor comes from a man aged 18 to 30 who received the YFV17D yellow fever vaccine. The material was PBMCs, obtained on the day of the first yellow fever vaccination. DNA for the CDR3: TGTGCCAGCAGCCCCCCCGTCAGCACTAGCACAGATACGCAGTATTTT. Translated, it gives CASSPPVSTSTDTQYF.